This record covers a single T cell receptor (beta chain). Its antigen is unidentified. Each patient was aged 18 to 65 and had newly diagnosed hyperthyroidism of under 2 months' duration. This entry is derived from a study of T cells in Graves' hyperthyroidism and ophthalmopathy. About the research overall: Peripheral blood was collected at initial diagnosis, before any treatment. Regarding the study as a whole: Ophthalmopathy was distinguished from stable hyperthyroidism by 13 V-J signatures.

CDR3 size: 15 residues. Germline loops: CDR1 SGHRS, CDR2 YFSETQ. With 7 bases clipped from V and 2 bases from J, the junction kept 11 bases outside the gene matches. Regions amplified from RNA transcripts were the TCR beta CDR3 regions. Researchers ran a first-round RT-PCR on the TCR CDR3 using the HTBI primer set. TCRdb reprocessed the multiplex PCR reads with MiXCR, giving one entry per CDR3 protein. This repertoire shows roughly 380,000 distinct CDR3 sequences, roughly an eighth found once; its top ten account for approximately 5.3%. This sequence joins TRBV5-1 and TRBJ1-1; TRBD1 matches 7 bases. This TCR was sampled from a woman in her late teens or twenties with Graves' hyperthyroidism. The sequencing sample was made of blood. As DNA, the CDR3 is TGCGCCAGCTCTATGACAGGGCGCCCAAACACTGAAGCTTTCTTT. Translation: CASSMTGRPNTEAFF.